This TCR beta chain was sequenced for a study of T cells in localized non-small cell lung cancer. Study results and limitations: Turning up in adjacent lung were a median approximately 60 of the top 100 tumor clones. Longer survival (overall) was linked to higher T cell density in blood.

V was pared by 7 bases and J by 9 bases, with 7 bases of the junction left unmatched. CDR1 is MNHNS and CDR2 is SASEGT in the germline V gene. The CDR3 sequence is 13 residues long. A word on this clone: Its antigen is undetermined.

Assay used: immunoSEQ multiplex PCR; TCRdb lists only in-frame clones, some missing. The table includes 45,000 or so clones, 81% detected once. The sequence came from a man aged 40-75 years with stage III lung adenocarcinoma. V gene TRBV6-1 combines with J gene TRBJ2-5; TRBD2 matches at 11 bases. The sample consisted of peripheral blood mononuclear cells, taken before any cancer treatment. The CDR3 protein is CASTTSGGGAQYF. Written as DNA, the CDR3 is TGTGCCAGCACTACTAGCGGGGGTGGGGCCCAGTACTTC.